This is a list of T cell receptor beta chains from one sample in a study of blood T cell repertoires in COVID-19. Clones were sequenced by immunoSEQ multiplex PCR, and TCRdb holds only the in-frame ones, with some missing. The data contain a few hundred thousand clones, more than 75% of them singletons. The specimen was PBMCs or T cells enriched from blood (not recorded which). These receptors were taken from a woman aged 50 to 60 who had recovered from COVID-19. Both conserved end residues are part of each CDR3. A D gene is named only where the DNA matches it firmly. Clone size, where shown, is once, few, many, or a class for clones that have expanded.

V	D	J	length	size	CDR3
TRBV7-9	NA	TRBJ2-7	14	NA	CASSAPGLSYEQYF
TRBV5-1	TRBD1	TRBJ2-7	14	NA	CASRWGQGAYEQYF
TRBV23-1	TRBD1	TRBJ1-6	21	NA	CDKAMPDRDSPFSSYNSPLHF
TRBV7-3	TRBD1	TRBJ2-5	15	NA	CASSPSQGVGETQYF
TRBV30	NA	TRBJ1-2	12	NA	CAWSAQRLGYTF
TRBV6-5	NA	TRBJ1-6	14	NA	CASSRGGHNSPLHF
TRBV4-1	NA	TRBJ1-2	15	NA	CASSQGYPGNYGYTF
TRBV11-2	NA	TRBJ2-2	14	NA	CASSLNLAPGELFF
TRBV3-1/TRBV3-2	NA	TRBJ2-1	12	NA	CASSHRYNEQFF
TRBV7-2	TRBD1	TRBJ1-3	17	NA	CASSYMGQAISGNTIYF
TRBV7-2	NA	TRBJ1-2	13	NA	CASSLEAGYGYTF
TRBV19	NA	TRBJ1-2	17	NA	CASSIAGRGPSIYGYTF
TRBV29-1	NA	TRBJ2-3	14	NA	CSVAPGLRPDTQYF
TRBV10-3	NA	TRBJ2-5	11	NA	CAIRGVETQYF
TRBV5-6	NA	TRBJ1-6	14	few	CASSSYRANSPLHF
TRBV18	NA	TRBJ1-1	13	NA	CASSPPGAPEAFF
TRBV5-1	NA	TRBJ2-3	14	NA	CASSLGRDTDTQYF
TRBV18	TRBD1	TRBJ2-2	17	NA	CASAPQGQEVSTGELFF
TRBV7-9	NA	TRBJ2-5	14	NA	CASSLVSDQETQYF
TRBV18	NA	TRBJ1-1	15	NA	CASTSLGTMNTEAFF
TRBV5-4	TRBD1	TRBJ1-3	14	once	CASSLRGPGNTIYF
TRBV5-1	TRBD1	TRBJ2-7	18	NA	CASSLELMTRQGKDEQYF
TRBV7-8	TRBD2	TRBJ2-7	17	NA	CASSRVGLADSGYEQYF
TRBV13	NA	TRBJ2-2	13	NA	CASSEGNTGELFF
TRBV18	TRBD1	TRBJ1-1	13	NA	CASSPIRGQEAFF
TRBV21-1	NA	TRBJ2-7	16	NA	CASSKTQAGLYYEQYF
TRBV6-2/TRBV6-3	NA	TRBJ1-2	15	NA	CASSPSGARGDGYTF
TRBV18	NA	TRBJ1-2	14	NA	CASSASGGSYGYTF
TRBV4-3	TRBD2	TRBJ2-3	20	NA	CASSQDLLVLGTSGGDTQYF
TRBV7-8	TRBD2	TRBJ2-2	16	NA	CASSLAGGGDTGELFF
TRBV5-4	NA	TRBJ2-7	15	NA	CASSLGAGQRYEQYF
TRBV6-5	NA	TRBJ2-7	14	NA	CASCKYRESGEQYF